The 16 T cell receptor beta chains below come from one sample, sequenced in a study of cytomegalovirus exposure and HLA in healthy donors. Sequencing used immunoSEQ multiplex PCR; TCRdb keeps in-frame clones, though not all of them. The sample holds more than 60,000 clones; approximately 90% are singletons and the top ten take around 1.8%. Material for sequencing was PBMCs. The receptor source for this set is a woman between 18 and 30 years old in good health and CMV-seronegative.

The rearrangement links TRBV4-1 to TRBJ1-5, with 8 bases fitting TRBD1. This CDR3 is 16 amino acids long. CDR1 is MGHRA, CDR2 YSYEKL, per germline. J lost 10 bases, V lost 3 bases, and 14 bases had no gene match. CDR3 sequence reads: CASSQDGRTGIIPQHF. The CDR3 bases are TGCGCCAGCAGCCAGGACGGCCGGACAGGGATAATCCCCCAGCATTTT.

CDR3 DNA sequence: TGTGCCAGCAGCTTAGTAAGCGGGGGGTACGAGCAGTACTTC. Residues: CASSLVSGGYEQYF. The chain joins TRBV7-2 to TRBJ2-7; 9 bases agree with TRBD2. Germline lookup yields CDR1 SGHTA and CDR2 FQGNSA. V lost 1 base and J lost 4; bases outside the gene matches: 2. This CDR3 region has 14 residues.

The gene calls are TRBV19 and TRBJ2-5; D gene ambiguous. V gave up 5 bases and J gave up 3 bases, with 7 bases separating them. CDR1 is LNHDA, CDR2 SQIVND, per germline (reference sequence). The length of the CDR3 is 12 residues. CDR3 bases: TGTGCCAGTAGTTCCACTAAAGAGACCCAGTACTTC. Translation: CASSSTKETQYF.

This sequence joins TRBV11-3 and TRBJ1-2; D is unclear. CDR1 is SGHNT, CDR2 YENEEA, per germline. This CDR3 comprises 13 residues. Deletions cut 4 bases from V and 4 bases from J, with 10 bases between. Here the CDR3 DNA reads TGTGCCAGCAGCTGCGAACTAGCCTATGGCTACACCTTC. Translation: CASSCELAYGYTF.

This chain links TRBV15 with TRBJ2-1; D perhaps matches TRBD2 (5 bases). The CDR3 covers 16 residues. Germline assignment: CDR1 LNHNV and CDR2 YYDKDF (reference sequence). V lost 0 bases to trimming and J lost 0 bases, with 9 bases between them. CDR3 loop: CATSRDAGSSYNEQFF. CDR3 DNA: TGTGCCACCAGCAGAGATGCGGGTTCCTCCTACAATGAGCAGTTCTTC.

This clone has a handful of counts. The rearrangement links TRBV9 to TRBJ1-6; TRBD1 might be the D (6 bases). The CDR3 is made up of 14 amino acids. Germline values: CDR1 SGDLS, CDR2 YYNGEE. Trimming pared 4 bases from V and 6 bases from J, leaving 11 bases between. Here the CDR3 reads CASSKQGANSPLHF. The CDR3 coding sequence is TGTGCCAGCAGCAAACAGGGTGCTAATTCACCCCTCCACTTT.

This clone has a handful of counts. The rearrangement uses TRBV7-9 and TRBJ2-7, with a weak D call TRBD1 (5 bases). The germline gives CDR1 SEHNR, CDR2 FQNEAQ (reference sequence). The CDR3 has 15 amino acids. Trimming took off 3 bases at V and 2 bases at J, with 14 bases between the two ends. The CDR3 reads CASSLMLPGTYEQYF. The CDR3 bases are TGTGCCAGCAGCTTGATGTTGCCAGGGACCTACGAGCAGTACTTC.

The chain links TRBV5-1 to TRBJ2-1, with 11 bases identical to TRBD1. The germline V gene encodes CDR1 SGHRS and CDR2 YFSETQ. The ends lost 4 bases at V and 6 bases at J; junction bases unmatched: 6. The CDR3 sequence is 15 residues long. This CDR3 reads CASSDPGTGGNEQFF. CDR3 in DNA: TGCGCCAGCAGCGATCCCGGGACAGGGGGCAATGAGCAGTTCTTC.

The chain uses TRBV15 and TRBJ1-4, with D unclear. CDR1 is LNHNV, CDR2 YYDKDF, per germline (reference sequence). The CDR3 loop spans 15 amino acids. V was trimmed by 1 base and J by 8 bases, leaving 14 bases between them. In DNA, the CDR3 is TGTGCCACCAGCAGAGTCGGAATTGGAGAGGAAAAACTGTTTTTT. This translates into CATSRVGIGEEKLFF.

The V gene is TRBV30, the J gene TRBJ2-7, with 12 bases identical to TRBD2. Germline V CDR1 and CDR2: GTSNPN, SVGIG (reference sequence). The CDR3 runs to 14 residues. Trimming at V came to 2 bases and at J to 3 bases, leaving 2 bases not matched to a gene. The CDR3 here is CAWSRTSGVYEQYF. In DNA, the CDR3 is TGTGCCTGGAGTAGGACTAGCGGGGTCTACGAGCAGTACTTC. Variable domain in full (rest from reference TRBV30 and TRBJ2-7): SQTIHQWPATLVQPVGSPLSLECTVEGTSNPNLYWYRQAAGRGLQLLFYSVGIGQISSEVPQNLSASRPQDRQFILSSKKLLLSDSGFYLCAWSRTSGVYEQYFGPGTRLTVT.

The chain carries TRBV12-5 and TRBJ2-5; TRBD2 matches at 7 bases. V dropped 0 bases and J dropped 2; count of bases not matched to a gene: 9. Germline CDR1 LGHNT, CDR2 FRNRAP. The length of the CDR3 is 17 residues. The CDR3 spells CASGLVGPKAGQETQYF. The CDR3 DNA sequence: TGTGCTAGTGGTTTGGTAGGCCCCAAAGCGGGGCAAGAGACCCAGTACTTC. The full variable domain, rest sourced from reference TRBV12-5 and TRBJ2-5, is DARVTQTPRHKVTEMGQEVTMRCQPILGHNTVFWYRQTMMQGLELLAYFRNRAPLDDSGMPKDRFSAEMPDATLATLKIQPSEPRDSAVYFCASGLVGPKAGQETQYFGPGTRLLVL.

The rearrangement links TRBV4-3 to TRBJ2-7, with D possibly being TRBD1 (5 bases). Germline CDR1 LGHNA, CDR2 YSLEER. Trimming cost V 2 bases and J 1 base, with 15 bases left between them. The CDR3 spans 16 residues. This CDR3 is CASSQLVQGGSYEQYF. CDR3 nucleotide sequence: TGCGCCAGCAGCCAACTAGTTCAGGGTGGGTCCTACGAGCAGTACTTC.

The rearrangement joins TRBV2 to TRBJ2-7; 7 bases align to TRBD2. The junction had 2 bases not matched to a gene; V was cut back by 8 bases and J by 10 bases. Germline V CDR1 and CDR2: SNHLY, FYNNEI. This CDR3 comprises 9 residues. The CDR3 DNA reads TGTGCCAGCGGGGGGGATCAGTACTTC. Amino acids: CASGGDQYF.

This chain connects TRBV9 to TRBJ2-2; D gene unclear. Trimming took off 0 bases at V and 6 bases at J, with 6 bases between the two ends. Per germline, CDR1 SGDLS and CDR2 YYNGEE. This CDR3 spans 13 amino acids. CDR3 protein: CASSVVQAGELFF. The CDR3, as DNA: TGTGCCAGCAGCGTAGTGCAGGCCGGGGAGCTGTTTTTT.

V gene TRBV6-5 combines with J gene TRBJ1-1; perhaps TRBD1 as D (5 bases). Germline CDR1 is MNHEY and CDR2 is SVGAGI. Trimming removed 8 bases at V and 5 bases at J, with 15 bases between. The CDR3 runs 13 residues. The CDR3 DNA reads TGTGCCAGCTTGCCGATGGGGGGGACTGAAGCTTTCTTT. It codes for CASLPMGGTEAFF.

There are a few counts of this clone. V is TRBV6-1 and J is TRBJ1-6, with D tentatively TRBD1 (6 bases). V was clipped by 4 bases and J by 10 bases, with 17 bases between them. CDR1 is MNHNS and CDR2 is SASEGT in the germline V gene. This CDR3 comprises 15 residues. CDR3 sequence reads: CASSGTRGGYSPLHF. The CDR3 DNA is TGTGCCAGCAGTGGAACTAGGGGGGGATACTCACCCCTCCACTTT.